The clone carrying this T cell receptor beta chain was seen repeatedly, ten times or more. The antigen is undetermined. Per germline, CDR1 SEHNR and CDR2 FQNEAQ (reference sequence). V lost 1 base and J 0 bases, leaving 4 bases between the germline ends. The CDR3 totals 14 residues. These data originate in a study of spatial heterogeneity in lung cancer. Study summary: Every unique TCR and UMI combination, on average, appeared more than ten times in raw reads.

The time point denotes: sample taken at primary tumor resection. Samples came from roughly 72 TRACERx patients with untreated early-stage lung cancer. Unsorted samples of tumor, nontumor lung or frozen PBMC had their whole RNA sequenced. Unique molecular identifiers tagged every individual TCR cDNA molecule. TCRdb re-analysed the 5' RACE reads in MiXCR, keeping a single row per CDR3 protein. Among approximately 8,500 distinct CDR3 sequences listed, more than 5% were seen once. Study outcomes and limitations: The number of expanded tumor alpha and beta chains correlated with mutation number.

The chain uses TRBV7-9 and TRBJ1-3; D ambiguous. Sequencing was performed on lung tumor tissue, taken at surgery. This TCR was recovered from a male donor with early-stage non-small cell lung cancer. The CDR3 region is CASSLGNSGNTIYF. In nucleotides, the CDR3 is TGTGCCAGCAGCTTAGGGAACTCTGGAAACACCATATATTTT.